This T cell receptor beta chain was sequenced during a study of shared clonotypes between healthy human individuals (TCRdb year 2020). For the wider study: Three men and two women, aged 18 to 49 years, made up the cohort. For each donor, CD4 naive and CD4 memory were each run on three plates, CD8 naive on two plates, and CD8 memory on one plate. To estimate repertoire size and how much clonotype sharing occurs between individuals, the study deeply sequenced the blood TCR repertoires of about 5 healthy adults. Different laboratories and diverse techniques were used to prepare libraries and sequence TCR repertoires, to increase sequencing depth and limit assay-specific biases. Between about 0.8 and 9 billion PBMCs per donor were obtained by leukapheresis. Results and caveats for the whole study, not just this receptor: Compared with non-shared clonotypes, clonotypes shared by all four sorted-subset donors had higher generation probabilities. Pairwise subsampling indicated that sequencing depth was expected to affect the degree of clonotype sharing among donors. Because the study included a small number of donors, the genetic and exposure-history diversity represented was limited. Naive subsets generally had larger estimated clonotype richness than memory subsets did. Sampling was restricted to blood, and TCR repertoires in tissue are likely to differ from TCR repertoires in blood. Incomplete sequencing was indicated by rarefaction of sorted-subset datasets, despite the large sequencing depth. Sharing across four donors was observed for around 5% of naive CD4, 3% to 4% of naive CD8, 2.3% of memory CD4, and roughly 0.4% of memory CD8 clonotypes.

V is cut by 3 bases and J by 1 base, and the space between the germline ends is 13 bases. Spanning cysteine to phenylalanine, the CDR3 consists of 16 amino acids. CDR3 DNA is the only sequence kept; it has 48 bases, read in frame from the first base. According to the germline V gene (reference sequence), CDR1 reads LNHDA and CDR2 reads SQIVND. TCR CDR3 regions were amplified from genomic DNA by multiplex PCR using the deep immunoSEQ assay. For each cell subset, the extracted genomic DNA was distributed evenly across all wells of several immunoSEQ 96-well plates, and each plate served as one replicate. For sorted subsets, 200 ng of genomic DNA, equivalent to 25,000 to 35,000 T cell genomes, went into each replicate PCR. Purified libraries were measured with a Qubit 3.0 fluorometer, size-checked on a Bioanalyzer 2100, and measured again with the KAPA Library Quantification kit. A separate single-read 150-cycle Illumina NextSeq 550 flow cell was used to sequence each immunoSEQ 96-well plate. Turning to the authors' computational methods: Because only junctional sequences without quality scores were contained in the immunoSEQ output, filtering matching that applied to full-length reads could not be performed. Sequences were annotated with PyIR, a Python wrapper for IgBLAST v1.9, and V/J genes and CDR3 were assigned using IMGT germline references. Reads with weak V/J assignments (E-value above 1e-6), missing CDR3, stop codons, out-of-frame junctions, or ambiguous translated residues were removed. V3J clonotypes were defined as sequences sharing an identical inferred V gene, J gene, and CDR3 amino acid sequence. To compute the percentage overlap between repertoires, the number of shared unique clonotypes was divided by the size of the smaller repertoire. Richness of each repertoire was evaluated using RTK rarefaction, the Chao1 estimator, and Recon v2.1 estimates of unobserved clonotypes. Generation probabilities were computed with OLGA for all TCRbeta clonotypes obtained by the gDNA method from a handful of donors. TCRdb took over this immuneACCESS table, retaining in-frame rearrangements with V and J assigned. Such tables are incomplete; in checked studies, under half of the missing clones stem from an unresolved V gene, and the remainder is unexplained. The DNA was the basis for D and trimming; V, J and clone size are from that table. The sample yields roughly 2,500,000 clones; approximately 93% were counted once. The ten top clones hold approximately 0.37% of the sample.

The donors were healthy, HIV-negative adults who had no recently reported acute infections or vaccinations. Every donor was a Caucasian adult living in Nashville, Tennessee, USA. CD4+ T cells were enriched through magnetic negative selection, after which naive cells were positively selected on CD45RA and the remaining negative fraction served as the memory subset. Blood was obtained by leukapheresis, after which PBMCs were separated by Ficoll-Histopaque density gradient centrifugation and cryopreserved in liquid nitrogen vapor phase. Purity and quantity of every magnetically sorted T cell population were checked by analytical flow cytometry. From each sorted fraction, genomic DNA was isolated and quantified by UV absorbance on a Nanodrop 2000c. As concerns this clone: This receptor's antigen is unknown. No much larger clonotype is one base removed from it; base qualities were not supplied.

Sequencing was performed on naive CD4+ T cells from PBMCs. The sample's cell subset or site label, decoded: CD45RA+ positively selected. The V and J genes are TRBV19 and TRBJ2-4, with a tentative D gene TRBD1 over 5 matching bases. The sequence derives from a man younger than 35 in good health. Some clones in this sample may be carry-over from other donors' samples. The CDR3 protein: CASSMVVGPAKNIQYF. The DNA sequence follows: TGTGCCAGTAGTATGGTGGTGGGGCCGGCCAAAAACATTCAGTACTTC.